The T cell receptor beta chain described here comes from a study of Ad26.COV2.S vaccination and SARS-CoV-2 variants. Study conclusions and caveats: Whether participants received vaccine or placebo, their non-spike TCR breadth was similar.

Described treatment: about 20 received Ad26.COV2.S at low or high dose, single or two shots; about five received placebo; per-sample allocation not given. It was on day 63 after the first vaccine or placebo injection that samples were taken. Produced via immunoSEQ multiplex PCR; TCRdb's table is partial and in-frame only. The data contain about 400,000 clones, 83% of them singletons. CDR1 SGHRS and CDR2 YFSETQ come from the germline V gene. This CDR3 region has 16 residues. Trimming cost V 0 bases and J 0 bases, with 10 bases left between them. Turning to this clone: Its matching antigen is unknown.

This sample comprised peripheral blood, obtained in a trial of Ad26.COV2.S vaccine versus placebo. V gene TRBV5-1 combines with J gene TRBJ1-3; tentative D call: TRBD1 (5 bases). This TCR derives from a person aged 18 to 59 who received the Ad26.COV2.S COVID-19 vaccine or a placebo. Here the CDR3 reads CASSLAGAHSGNTIYF. The CDR3 region has the DNA TGCGCCAGCAGCTTGGCCGGGGCCCACTCTGGAAACACCATATATTTT.